This T cell receptor beta chain was documented in a study of T-cell memory formation after mild COVID-19. In its sample, this clonotype was seen a few times. Antigen unknown. The 5'RACE method, run with constant-segment primers, produced TCR alpha and TCR beta cDNA libraries (carrying sample barcodes and UMIs). TCRdb re-called the 5' RACE reads through MiXCR, storing one row per CDR3 protein. Of around 300,000 distinct CDR3 sequences in the sample, 10% to 15% were seen once. Regarding the study as a whole: Contracting CD4+ clones were located mainly in CM and EM, and CD8+ clones in EMRA. Proof of SARS-CoV-2 specificity was absent for the second-wave clones that crested on day 37. Some responding clones appeared in pre-infection memory, suggesting cross-reactive memory joined.

This TCR was recovered from a man younger than 35 who had mild COVID-19 (a few samples of this study predate the infection). Cell type and time point are not known. The material sequenced was PBMCs or a T cell subset sorted from them (not recorded which).

CDR3 sequence: CASSPSNAHNEQFF. The CDR3 nucleotides read TGTGCCAGCAGCCCCTCCAACGCACACAATGAGCAGTTCTTC. The chain uses TRBV7-2 and TRBJ2-1; D is unclear. The length of the CDR3 is 14 residues. V was shortened by 5 bases and J by 5 bases, with 13 bases between the two germline ends. The V gene's germline CDR1 is SGHTA and CDR2 FQGNSA. Looking up the rest from reference TRBV7-2 and TRBJ2-1 gives the full variable domain: GAGVSQSPSNKVTEKGKDVELRCDPISGHTALYWYRQSLGQGLEFLIYFQGNSAPDKSGLPSDRFSAERTGGSVSTLTIQRTQQEDSAVYLCASSPSNAHNEQFFGPGTRLTVL.